This passage covers 2 T cell receptor beta chains from one sample sequenced in a study of identical twins. A single record per CDR3 protein comes from TCRdb applying MiXCR to the 5' RACE reads. The sample holds about 550,000 distinct CDR3 sequences; around 20% are singletons and the top ten take around 0.47%. This same sample was also taken into another study, of yellow fever vaccine responses in identical twins.

Input material: CD4+ T cells sorted from blood. These receptors were obtained from a woman in her late teens or twenties in good health.

This clonotype was detected a few times. The chain combines TRBV10-3 with TRBJ2-1; no firm D call. This CDR3 is 13 amino acids long. V was trimmed by 10 bases and J by 0 bases, leaving 10 bases between them. The germline V gene encodes CDR1 ENHRY and CDR2 SYGVKD. Here the CDR3 DNA reads TGTGCCACTATACAGAGCTCCTACAATGAGCAGTTCTTC. Amino acids: CATIQSSYNEQFF.

This clonotype was observed a few times. This chain joins TRBV2 and TRBJ2-2, with 11 bases that match TRBD2. The V gene end was trimmed by 3 bases and the J gene end by 1 base; junction bases not matched to a gene: 16. The CDR3 has 21 amino acids. Germline V CDR1 and CDR2: SNHLY, FYNNEI. For the CDR3, the DNA is TGTGCCAGCAGTGAGGTGGCCGCGGCACTAGCGGGAGATTGGAACACCGGGGAGCTGTTTTTT. This codes for CASSEVAAALAGDWNTGELFF.